This entry is about one TCR beta chain. The data originate from a study of blood T cell repertoires in COVID-19. Study-wide background: Nucleic acid was either cDNA or gDNA, and it came from T cells, B-cell-depleted T cells, or PBMCs.

Here immunoSEQ multiplex PCR was the method, and the copy in TCRdb shows in-frame clones only, minus some. The sample shows roughly 56,000 clones, 70% to 90% of them seen only once. The V segment lost 5 bases and the J segment 0 bases; nucleotides outside the gene matches: 2. Germline CDR1 and CDR2: SNHLY and FYNNEI. The CDR3 totals 14 residues. This TCR derives from a human donor in a cohort sampled during active COVID-19. Sequencing was done on a sample of peripheral blood. The rearrangement links TRBV2 to TRBJ1-2; TRBD1 aligns across 8 bases. Written as DNA, the CDR3 is TGTGCCAGCAGTCCGACAGGGGCTAACTATGGCTACACCTTC. Residues: CASSPTGANYGYTF.